This T cell receptor beta chain was sequenced for a study of beta chain features in type 1 diabetes. Findings and limits, study-wide: TCRB CDR3 length was moderately but significantly reduced in all four CD4+ subsets of Type 1 diabetes patients.

Donors contributed one heparinised blood draw apiece, averaging about 120 mL. This clone was observed a few times. Antigen unknown. The investigators reverse transcribed all of the isolated RNA, so they sequenced expressed TCRB transcripts. Only in-frame clones appear in the TCRdb table, and some are missing; sequencing was by immunoSEQ multiplex PCR. The sample shows 250,000 to 350,000 clones, approximately 15% of them seen only once. This CDR3 comprises 19 residues. Germline V lookup: CDR1 SGHTA, CDR2 FQGNSA. Trimming pared 4 bases from V and 0 bases from J, leaving 19 bases between. The chain uses TRBV7-2 and TRBJ2-6; no clear D gene. The sequenced material came from naive CD4+ T cells from blood. The sequence came from a man between 18 and 35 years old with type 1 diabetes. This CDR3 reads CASSYARRGKISGANVLTF. The DNA of the CDR3 is TGTGCCAGCAGCTACGCTCGACGCGGAAAAATCTCTGGGGCCAACGTCCTGACTTTC.